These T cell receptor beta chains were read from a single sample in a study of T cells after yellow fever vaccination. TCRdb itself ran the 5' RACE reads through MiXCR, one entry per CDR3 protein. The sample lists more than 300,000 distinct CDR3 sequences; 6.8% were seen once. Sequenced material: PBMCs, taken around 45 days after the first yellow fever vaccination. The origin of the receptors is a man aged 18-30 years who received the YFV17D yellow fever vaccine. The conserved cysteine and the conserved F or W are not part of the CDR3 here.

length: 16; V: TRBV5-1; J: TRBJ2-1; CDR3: ASSLALAGRSSYNEQF
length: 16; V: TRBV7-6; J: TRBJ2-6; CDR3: ASSRHRGPYSGANVLT
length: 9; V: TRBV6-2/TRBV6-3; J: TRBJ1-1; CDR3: ASSPFTEAF
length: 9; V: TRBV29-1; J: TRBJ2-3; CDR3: SVDRSDTQY
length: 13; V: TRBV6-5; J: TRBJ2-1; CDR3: ASSYSGRGWDEQF
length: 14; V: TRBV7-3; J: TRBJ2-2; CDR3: ASSPSRVMGTGELF
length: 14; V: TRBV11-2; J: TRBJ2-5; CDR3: ASSLKPQGHQETQY
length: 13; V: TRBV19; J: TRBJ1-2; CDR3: ASSIGRRPNYGYT
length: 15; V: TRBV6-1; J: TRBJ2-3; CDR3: ASSEAPGTGAEGVQY
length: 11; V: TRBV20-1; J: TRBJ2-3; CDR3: SARISSTDTQY
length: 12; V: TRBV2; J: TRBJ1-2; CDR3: ARTVKDLNYGYT
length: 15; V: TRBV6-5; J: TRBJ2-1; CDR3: ASSYVAGSGRYNEQF
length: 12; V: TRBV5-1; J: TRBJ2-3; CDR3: ASSLVWGTDTQY
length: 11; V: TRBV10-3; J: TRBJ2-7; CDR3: AISGWDSYEQY
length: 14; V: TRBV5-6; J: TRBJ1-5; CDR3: ASSLGGYNSNQPQH
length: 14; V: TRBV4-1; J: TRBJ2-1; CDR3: ASRARLAGDYNEQF
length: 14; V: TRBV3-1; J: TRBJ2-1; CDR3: ASSPAPGTSLDEQF
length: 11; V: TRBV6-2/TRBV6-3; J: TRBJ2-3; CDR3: ACNSGGADTQY
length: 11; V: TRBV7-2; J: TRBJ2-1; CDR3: ASSAHEGSEQF
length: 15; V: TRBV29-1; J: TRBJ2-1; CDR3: SVRGGRGLSRRYEQF
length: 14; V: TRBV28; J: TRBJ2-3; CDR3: ASSLERTSGTDTQY
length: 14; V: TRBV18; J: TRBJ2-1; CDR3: ASSPPNRVAYNEQF
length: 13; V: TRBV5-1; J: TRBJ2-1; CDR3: ASSPPGKNYNEQF
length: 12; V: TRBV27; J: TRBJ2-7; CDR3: ASSPRTESYEQY
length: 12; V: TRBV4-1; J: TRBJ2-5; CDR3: ASSQGRSQEAQY
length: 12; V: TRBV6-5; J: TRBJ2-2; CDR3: ASSYSTPTGELF
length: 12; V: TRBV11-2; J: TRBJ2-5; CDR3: ASSFLGGEETQY
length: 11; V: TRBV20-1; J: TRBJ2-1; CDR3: SARDPSGIEQF
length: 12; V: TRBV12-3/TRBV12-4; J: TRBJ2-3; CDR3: ASSRPGGTDTQY
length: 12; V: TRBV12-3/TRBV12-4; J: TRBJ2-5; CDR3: ASSPQQLGETQY
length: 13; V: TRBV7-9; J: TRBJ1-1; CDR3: ASSHKLGANTEAF
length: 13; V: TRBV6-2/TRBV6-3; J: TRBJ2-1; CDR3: ASSYDLSSYNEQF
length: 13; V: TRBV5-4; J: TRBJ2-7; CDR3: ASSSLTESSYEQY
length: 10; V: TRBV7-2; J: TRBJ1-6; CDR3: ASSLGWSPLH
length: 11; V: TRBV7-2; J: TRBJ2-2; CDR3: ASSFPVIGELF
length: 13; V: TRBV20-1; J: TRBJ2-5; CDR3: SALDRVVPTETQY
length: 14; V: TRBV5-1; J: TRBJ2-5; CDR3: ASRRRTGEYQETQY
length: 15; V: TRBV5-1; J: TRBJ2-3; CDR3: ASSYYPGTASTDTQY
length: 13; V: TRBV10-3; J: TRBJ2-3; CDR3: AISEQPTNTDTQY
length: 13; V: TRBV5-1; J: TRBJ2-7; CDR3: ASSFVGTGGYEQY
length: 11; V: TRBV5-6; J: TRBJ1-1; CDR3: ASPGTGNTEAF
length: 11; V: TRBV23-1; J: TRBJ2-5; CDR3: ASSRGTVKTQY
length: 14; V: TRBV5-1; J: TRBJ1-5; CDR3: ASSPLGTWDNQPQH
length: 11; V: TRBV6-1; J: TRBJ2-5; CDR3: ASTPPGQETQY
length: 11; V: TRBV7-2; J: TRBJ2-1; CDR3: ASSRWGDNEQF
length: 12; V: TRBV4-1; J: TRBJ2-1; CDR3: ASSPLASYNEQF
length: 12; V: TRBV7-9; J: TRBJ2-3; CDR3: ASRFGAFTDTQY
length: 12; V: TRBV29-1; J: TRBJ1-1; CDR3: SVSLRQGATEAF
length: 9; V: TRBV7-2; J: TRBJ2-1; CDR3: ASSPGNEQF
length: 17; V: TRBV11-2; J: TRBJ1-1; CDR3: ASSLVPARGRLKNTEAF
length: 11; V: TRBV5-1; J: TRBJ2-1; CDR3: ASSLLRGREQF
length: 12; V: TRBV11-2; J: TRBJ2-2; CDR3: ASGGQGYTGELF
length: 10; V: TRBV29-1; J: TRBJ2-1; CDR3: SVVVGRDEQF